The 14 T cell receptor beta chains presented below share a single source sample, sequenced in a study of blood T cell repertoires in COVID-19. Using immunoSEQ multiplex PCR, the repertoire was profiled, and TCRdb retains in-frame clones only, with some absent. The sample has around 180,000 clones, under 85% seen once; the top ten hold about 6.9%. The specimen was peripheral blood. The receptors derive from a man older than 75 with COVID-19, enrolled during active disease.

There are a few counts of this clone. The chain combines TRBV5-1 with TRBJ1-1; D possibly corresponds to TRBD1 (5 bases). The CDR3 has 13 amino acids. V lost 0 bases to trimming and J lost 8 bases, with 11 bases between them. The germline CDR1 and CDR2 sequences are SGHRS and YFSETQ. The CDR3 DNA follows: TGCGCCAGCAGCTTGGTCGGACATGTGGAAGCTTTCTTT. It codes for CASSLVGHVEAFF.

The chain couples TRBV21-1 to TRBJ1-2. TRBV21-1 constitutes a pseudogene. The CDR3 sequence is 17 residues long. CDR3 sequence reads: CASSKGEPRGCDYGYTF. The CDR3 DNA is TGTGCCAGCAGCAAAGGAGAACCGCGGGGCTGTGACTATGGCTACACCTTC.

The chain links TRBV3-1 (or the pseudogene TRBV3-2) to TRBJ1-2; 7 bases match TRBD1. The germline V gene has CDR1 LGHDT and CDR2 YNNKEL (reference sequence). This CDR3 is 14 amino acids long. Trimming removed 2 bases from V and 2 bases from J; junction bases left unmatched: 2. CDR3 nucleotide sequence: TGTGCCAGCAGCCAACGGACAGGAAACTATGGCTACACCTTC. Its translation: CASSQRTGNYGYTF.

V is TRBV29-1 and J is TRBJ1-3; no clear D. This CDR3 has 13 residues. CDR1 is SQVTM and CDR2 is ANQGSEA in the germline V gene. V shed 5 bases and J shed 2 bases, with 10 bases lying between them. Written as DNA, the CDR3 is TGCAGCGTTAAGAGTACCCCTGGAAACACCATATATTTT. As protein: CSVKSTPGNTIYF.

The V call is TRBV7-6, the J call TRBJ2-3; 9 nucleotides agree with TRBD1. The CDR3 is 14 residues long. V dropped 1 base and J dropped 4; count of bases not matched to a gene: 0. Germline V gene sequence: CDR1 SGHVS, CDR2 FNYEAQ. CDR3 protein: CASSLGTGADTQYF. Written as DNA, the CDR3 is TGTGCCAGCAGCTTAGGGACAGGGGCAGATACGCAGTATTTT. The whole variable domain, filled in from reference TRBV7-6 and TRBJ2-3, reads GAGVSQSPRYKVTKRGQDVALRCDPISGHVSLYWYRQALGQGPEFLTYFNYEAQQDKSGLPNDRFSAERPEGSISTLTIQRTEQRDSAMYRCASSLGTGADTQYFGPGTRLTVL.

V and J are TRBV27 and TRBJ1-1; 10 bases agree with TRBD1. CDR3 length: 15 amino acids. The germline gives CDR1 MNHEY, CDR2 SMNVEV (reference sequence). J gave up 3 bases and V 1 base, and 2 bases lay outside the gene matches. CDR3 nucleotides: TGTGCCAGCAGTTTATTAGGGACAGGGGACACTGAAGCTTTCTTT. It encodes CASSLLGTGDTEAFF.

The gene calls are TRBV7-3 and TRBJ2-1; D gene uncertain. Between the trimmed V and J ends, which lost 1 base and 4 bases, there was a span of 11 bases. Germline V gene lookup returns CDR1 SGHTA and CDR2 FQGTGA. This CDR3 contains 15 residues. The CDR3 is CASSLNGEAYNEQFF. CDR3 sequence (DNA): TGTGCCAGCAGCTTAAATGGCGAAGCGTACAATGAGCAGTTCTTC.

The CDR3: CATRAGYTGELFF. Written as DNA, the CDR3 is TGTGCCACCAGGGCAGGTTACACCGGGGAGCTGTTTTTT. The rearrangement links TRBV24-1 to TRBJ2-2; D remains unclear. Germline-derived CDR1 and CDR2 are KGHDR and SFDVKD. This CDR3 region has 13 residues. The germline V and J ends were trimmed by 7 bases and 3 bases, with 8 bases remaining between them.

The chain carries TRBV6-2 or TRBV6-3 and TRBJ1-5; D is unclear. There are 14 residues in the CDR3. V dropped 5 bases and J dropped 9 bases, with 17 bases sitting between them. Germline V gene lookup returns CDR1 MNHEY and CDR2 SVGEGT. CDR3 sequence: CASSNQAVPGPQHF. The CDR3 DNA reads TGTGCCAGCAGTAACCAAGCGGTCCCGGGGCCCCAGCATTTT.

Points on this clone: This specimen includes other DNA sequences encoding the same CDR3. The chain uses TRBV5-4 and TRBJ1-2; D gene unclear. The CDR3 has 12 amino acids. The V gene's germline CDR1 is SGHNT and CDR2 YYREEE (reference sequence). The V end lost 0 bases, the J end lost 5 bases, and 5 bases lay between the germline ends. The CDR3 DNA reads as TGTGCCAGCAGCTTGGACAGTTATGGCTACACCTTC. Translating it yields CASSLDSYGYTF.

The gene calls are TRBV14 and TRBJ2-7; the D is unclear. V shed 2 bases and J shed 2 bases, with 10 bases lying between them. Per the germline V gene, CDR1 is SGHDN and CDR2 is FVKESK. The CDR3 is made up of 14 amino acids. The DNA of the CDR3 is TGTGCCAGCAGCCAAACGGGTAAAACCTACGAGCAGTACTTC. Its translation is CASSQTGKTYEQYF.

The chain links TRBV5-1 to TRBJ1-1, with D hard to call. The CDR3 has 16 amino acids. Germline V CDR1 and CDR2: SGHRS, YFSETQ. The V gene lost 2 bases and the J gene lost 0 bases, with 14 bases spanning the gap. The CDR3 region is CASSFNWEIMNTEAFF. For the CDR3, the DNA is TGCGCCAGCAGCTTTAACTGGGAGATTATGAACACTGAAGCTTTCTTT.

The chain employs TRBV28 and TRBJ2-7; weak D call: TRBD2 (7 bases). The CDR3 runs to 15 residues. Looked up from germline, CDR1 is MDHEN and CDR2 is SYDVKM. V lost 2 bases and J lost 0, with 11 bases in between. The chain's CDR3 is CASSLAGASSYEQYF. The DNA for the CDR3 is TGTGCCAGCAGTTTAGCGGGGGCCAGCTCCTACGAGCAGTACTTC.

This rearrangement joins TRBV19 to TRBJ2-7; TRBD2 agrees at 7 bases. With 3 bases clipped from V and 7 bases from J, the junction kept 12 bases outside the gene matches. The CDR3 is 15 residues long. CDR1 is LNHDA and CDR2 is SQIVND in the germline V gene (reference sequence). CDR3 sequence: CASSMGGGSWTEQYF. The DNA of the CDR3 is TGTGCCAGTAGTATGGGCGGGGGATCGTGGACAGAGCAGTACTTC.